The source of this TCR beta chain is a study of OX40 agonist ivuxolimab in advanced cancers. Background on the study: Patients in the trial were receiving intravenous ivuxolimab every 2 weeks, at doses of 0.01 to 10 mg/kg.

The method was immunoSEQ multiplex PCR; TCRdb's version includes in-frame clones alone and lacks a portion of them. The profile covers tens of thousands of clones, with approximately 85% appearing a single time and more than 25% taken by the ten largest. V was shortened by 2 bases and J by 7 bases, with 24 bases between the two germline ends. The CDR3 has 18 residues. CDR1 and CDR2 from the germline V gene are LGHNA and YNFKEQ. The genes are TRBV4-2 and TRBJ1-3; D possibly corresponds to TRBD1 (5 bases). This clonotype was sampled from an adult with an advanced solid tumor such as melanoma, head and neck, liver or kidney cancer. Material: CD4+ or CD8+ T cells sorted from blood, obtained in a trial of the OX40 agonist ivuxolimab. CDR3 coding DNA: TGTGCCAGCAGCCAAACAGCTTCAATTACCTGGGGGAAGAACACCATATATTTT. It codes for CASSQTASITWGKNTIYF.